A selection of T cell receptor beta chains follows, all from one sample in a study of shared clonotypes between healthy human individuals. The repertoire was sequenced with immunoSEQ multiplex PCR; TCRdb's copy has only in-frame clones and lacks some. The sample lists over 2 million clones; roughly 94% were seen once. The specimen was naive CD4+ T cells sorted from blood. These receptors were collected from a man in his late teens or twenties in good health. CDR3s include the opening cysteine and the closing phenylalanine or tryptophan. The order of the fields is J gene, clone size, V gene, D gene, CDR3 DNA, CDR3 protein. D genes are given only for firm matches. A row's size may be missing; if present it is once, few, many or a size class.

TRBJ2-7,few,TRBV19,-,TGTGCCAGTAGTAATATGGGCTACGAGCAGTACTTC,CASSNMGYEQYF
TRBJ2-5,once,TRBV9,-,TGTGCCAGCACCCTAGGTGGGGGTCGAACTGATCAAGAGACCCAGTACTTC,CASTLGGGRTDQETQYF
TRBJ2-2,-,TRBV10-1,-,TGCGCCAGCAGTGCAGTCCTGGACGATGACACCGGGGAGCTGTTTTTT,CASSAVLDDDTGELFF
TRBJ2-1,-,TRBV27,-,TGTGCCAGCAGCCTCGGGGGTCCCTACAATGAGCAGTTCTTC,CASSLGGPYNEQFF
TRBJ2-7,-,TRBV15,TRBD2,TGTGCCACCAGAGAAGGTCTAGCGGGAGGGTACGAGCAGTACTTC,CATREGLAGGYEQYF
TRBJ1-1,-,TRBV19,-,TGTGCCAGTAGTTCCCGACGTAGGGGGGACACTGAAGCTTTCTTT,CASSSRRRGDTEAFF
TRBJ2-1,-,TRBV5-8,-,TGTGCCAGCAGCTTGGTGGGGCAGTCCGATGAGCAGTTCTTC,CASSLVGQSDEQFF
TRBJ2-3,-,TRBV5-4,-,TGTGCCACCCAAGGTGAGGGGGGGCCTACAGATACGCAGTATTTT,CATQGEGGPTDTQYF
TRBJ1-2,-,TRBV4-1,-,TGCGCCAGCAGCCAAGGGGCCGGGGGATATTCTAACTATGGCTACACCTTC,CASSQGAGGYSNYGYTF
TRBJ1-1,-,TRBV29-1,-,TGCAGCGTTGAAAAGATGATGAACACTGAAGCTTTCTTT,CSVEKMMNTEAFF
TRBJ1-1,few,TRBV14,-,TGTGCCACCTCGGTGAGACAAGACATGAACACTGAAGCTTTCTTT,CATSVRQDMNTEAFF
TRBJ2-6,-,TRBV30,-,TGTGCCTGGAGTGGTGCTGGGGCCAACGTCCTGACTTTC,CAWSGAGANVLTF
TRBJ2-1,-,TRBV5-1,-,TGCGCCAGCAGCAACTCCAGGGGCCCCTACAATGAGCAGTTCTTC,CASSNSRGPYNEQFF
TRBJ1-1,-,TRBV2,-,TGTGCCCGAACGCGGGAACAGTCCCGGGAGGCTTTCTTT,CARTREQSREAFF
TRBJ2-2,-,TRBV5-5,TRBD1,TGTGCCAGCAGCCAGGGGACAGCAAACACCGGGGAGCTGTTTTTT,CASSQGTANTGELFF
TRBJ2-5,-,TRBV5-6,-,TGTGCCAGCAGCTTATTGGGGGAGACCCAGTACTTC,CASSLLGETQYF
TRBJ2-3,-,TRBV10-3,-,TGTGCCATCAGTAGCCCGAGGGGATCGGGGGCAGATACGCAGTATTTT,CAISSPRGSGADTQYF
TRBJ1-1,-,TRBV7-3,-,TGTGCCAGCAGCTTAACATTGGGCGGGGTGAGGACTGAAGCTTTCTTT,CASSLTLGGVRTEAFF
TRBJ2-7,-,TRBV6-5,-,TGTGCCAGCAGTTACTCGATAATCAGGGCCGCCTACGAGCAGTACTTC,CASSYSIIRAAYEQYF
TRBJ1-1,-,TRBV2,-,TGTGCCAGCAGTGATCAAGGTGGGAACACTGAAGCTTTCTTT,CASSDQGGNTEAFF
TRBJ2-5,-,TRBV5-4,-,TGTGCCAGCAGCTTGGGGACTACTAGGGAGAAGACAGCCCAGTACTTC,CASSLGTTREKTAQYF
TRBJ1-3,-,TRBV13,-,TGTGCCAGCAGCCCCCGACTCGGAAACACCATATATTTT,CASSPRLGNTIYF
TRBJ2-5,-,TRBV10-1,TRBD2,TGCGCCAGCAGTGAATGGACTAGCTCACCCCAGTACTTC,CASSEWTSSPQYF
TRBJ2-2,-,TRBV4-3,-,TGCGCCAGCAGCCAAGGCTATTGGGCCGGGGAGCTGTTTTTT,CASSQGYWAGELFF
TRBJ2-7,-,TRBV7-8,-,TGTGCCAGCAGCTTAGGCTCAGGGGTTTACGAGCAGTACTTC,CASSLGSGVYEQYF
TRBJ2-7,-,TRBV29-1,-,TGCAGCGTAAAGAATTACGAGCAGTACTTC,CSVKNYEQYF
TRBJ2-7,-,TRBV10-3,-,TGTGCCATCAGTGAGATGAGCTACGAGCAGTACTTC,CAISEMSYEQYF
TRBJ1-4,once,TRBV2,-,TGTGCCTGCAAGGGAGATTCAAATGAAAAACTGTTTTTT,CACKGDSNEKLFF
TRBJ1-5,-,TRBV18,-,TGTGCCAGCTCGTGGCAGGGCCGGAATCAGCCCCAGCATTTT,CASSWQGRNQPQHF
TRBJ2-7,-,TRBV9,-,TGTGCCAGCAGCGTGGACCCCGGGAGTGGCTTCTACGAGCAGTACTTC,CASSVDPGSGFYEQYF
TRBJ1-1,-,TRBV30,TRBD1,TGTGCCTGGGGACAGGGGGCATCTGAAGCTTTCTTT,CAWGQGASEAFF
TRBJ2-7,-,TRBV4-1,TRBD1,TGCGCCAGCAGCCACCTGGCCGGGACAGGAAACTACGAGCAGTACTTC,CASSHLAGTGNYEQYF
TRBJ2-2,-,TRBV18,TRBD2,TGTGCCAGCTCACCGGAAACCGGGACTAGTACCGGGGAGCTGTTTTTT,CASSPETGTSTGELFF
TRBJ1-5,-,TRBV11-2,TRBD1,TGTGCCAGCAGCCCGCGGACAGGAGGCCAGCCCCAGCATTTT,CASSPRTGGQPQHF
TRBJ2-1,-,TRBV7-2,TRBD1,TGTGCCAGCAGCTTAGGGACAGGGCTCTACAATGAGCAGTTCTTC,CASSLGTGLYNEQFF
TRBJ2-7,-,TRBV6-5,TRBD1,TGTGCCAGCAAACAGGGGAACTCCTACGAGCAGTACTTC,CASKQGNSYEQYF
TRBJ2-7,-,TRBV30,-,TGTGCCTCCATTAAGGGGTCCGAGCAGTACTTC,CASIKGSEQYF
TRBJ2-1,-,TRBV4-3,TRBD2,TGCGCCAGCAGCCAAGAAACTAGCGGGATACGGTTCTTC,CASSQETSGIRFF
TRBJ2-5,-,TRBV5-8,-,TGTGCCAGCAGCTTGGATGGGTTCAAGGGAGAGACCCAGTACTTC,CASSLDGFKGETQYF
TRBJ1-2,-,TRBV6-1,-,TGTGCCAGCAGTGAAGGAGGGACTAACTATGGCTACACCTTC,CASSEGGTNYGYTF
TRBJ1-2,-,TRBV7-6,-,TGTGCCAGCAGCTCTGAAAAGGGGAACGGCTACACCTTC,CASSSEKGNGYTF
TRBJ1-1,-,TRBV10-1,-,TGCGCCAGCAGTGAGTCGATGACAGCGAACACTGAAGCTTTCTTT,CASSESMTANTEAFF
TRBJ2-7,once,TRBV15,TRBD1,TGTGCCACCAGCAGAGATGGGACAGGGCCCTCTTACGAGCAGTACTTC,CATSRDGTGPSYEQYF
TRBJ2-5,-,TRBV5-6,-,TGTGCCAGCAGCTTGGGTTTTGCTGGCCAAGAGACCCAGTACTTC,CASSLGFAGQETQYF
TRBJ1-2,once,TRBV19,TRBD1,TGTGCCAGTAGTACCCAAACCGTGGAGGGGGCTGGTGGCTACACCTTC,CASSTQTVEGAGGYTF
TRBJ1-1,-,TRBV5-6,TRBD1,TGTGCCAGCAGCCCGGCAAAGGGACAGGCGAACACTGAAGCTTTCTTT,CASSPAKGQANTEAFF
TRBJ1-1,-,TRBV5-4,-,TGTGCCAGCAGCTGGACGGTGGATAACACTGAAGCTTTCTTT,CASSWTVDNTEAFF
TRBJ1-1,-,TRBV18,TRBD1,TGTGCCAGCTCACCCGAGACAGGGCGATGGACTGAAGCTTTCTTT,CASSPETGRWTEAFF
TRBJ1-5,-,TRBV7-2,-,TGTGCCAGCAGCTTCCGCTGGGGGGCCGGTCAGCCCCAGCATTTT,CASSFRWGAGQPQHF
TRBJ1-2,-,TRBV5-1,TRBD1,TGCGCCAGCAGAGCGACCGGGACAGGGGGAAATGGCTACACCTTC,CASRATGTGGNGYTF